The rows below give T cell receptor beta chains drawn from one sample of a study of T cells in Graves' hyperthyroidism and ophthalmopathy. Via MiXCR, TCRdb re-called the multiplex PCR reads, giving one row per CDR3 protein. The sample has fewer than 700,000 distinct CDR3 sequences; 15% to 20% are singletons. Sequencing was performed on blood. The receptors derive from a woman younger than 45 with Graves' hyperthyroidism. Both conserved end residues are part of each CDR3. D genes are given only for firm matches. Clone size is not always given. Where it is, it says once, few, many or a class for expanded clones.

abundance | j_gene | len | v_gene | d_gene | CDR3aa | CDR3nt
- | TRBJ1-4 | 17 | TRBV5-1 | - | CASSLSPVPATNEKLFF | TGCGCCAGCAGCTTGTCCCCCGTCCCTGCAACTAATGAAAAACTGTTTTTT
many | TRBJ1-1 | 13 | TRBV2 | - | CASRATQANEAFF | TGTGCCAGCAGGGCAACTCAGGCAAATGAAGCTTTCTTT
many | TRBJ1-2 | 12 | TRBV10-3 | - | CAISEDYYGYTF | TGTGCCATCAGTGAGGACTATTATGGCTACACCTTC
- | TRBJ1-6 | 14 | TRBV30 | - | CAWSVGGAGPPLHF | TGTGCCTGGAGTGTCGGGGGGGCTGGGCCACCCCTCCACTTT
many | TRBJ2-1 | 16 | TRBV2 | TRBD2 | CASGKMGLAVGNEQFF | TGTGCCAGCGGAAAAATGGGGCTAGCGGTTGGGAATGAGCAGTTCTTC
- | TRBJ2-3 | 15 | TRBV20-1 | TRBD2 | CSARVAGGPSDTQYF | TGCAGTGCTAGAGTAGCGGGAGGGCCTTCAGATACGCAGTATTTT
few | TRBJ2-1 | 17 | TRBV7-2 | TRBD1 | CASSLNAGGLPRNEQFF | TGTGCCAGCAGCTTAAACGCAGGGGGCCTCCCCCGCAATGAGCAGTTCTTC
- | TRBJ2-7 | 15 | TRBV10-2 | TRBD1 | CASSEPWTGGGEQYF | TGCGCCAGCAGTGAGCCCTGGACAGGGGGCGGGGAGCAGTACTTC
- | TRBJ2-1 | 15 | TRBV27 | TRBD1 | CASSLGGTGFNEQFF | TGTGCCAGCAGTTTAGGGGGGACAGGGTTCAATGAGCAGTTCTTC
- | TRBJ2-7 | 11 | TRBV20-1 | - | CSARDRWKEYF | TGCAGTGCTAGAGATCGGTGGAAGGAGTACTTC
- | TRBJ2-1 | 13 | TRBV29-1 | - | CSVIMSSYNEQFF | TGCAGCGTTATAATGAGCTCCTACAATGAGCAGTTCTTC
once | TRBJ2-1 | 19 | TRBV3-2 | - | CASSQDWLVEGTSYNEQFF | TGTGCCAGCAGCCAAGATTGGCTAGTCGAGGGGACCTCCTACAATGAGCAGTTCTTC
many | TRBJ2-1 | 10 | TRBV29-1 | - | CSARPLQQFF | TGCAGCGCGAGGCCTCTCCAGCAGTTCTTC
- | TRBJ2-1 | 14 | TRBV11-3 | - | CASSPWTGNNEQFF | TGTGCCAGCAGCCCCTGGACTGGGAACAATGAGCAGTTCTTC
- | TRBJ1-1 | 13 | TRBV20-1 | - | CSAKTDMNTEAFF | TGCAGTGCTAAGACAGACATGAACACTGAAGCTTTCTTT
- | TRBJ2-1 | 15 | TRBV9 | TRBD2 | CASSVGGLAGDEQFF | TGTGCCAGCAGCGTAGGGGGACTAGCGGGGGATGAGCAGTTCTTC
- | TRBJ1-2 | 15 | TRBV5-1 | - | CASSLGDTSNYGYTF | TGCGCCAGCAGCTTGGGGGACACCTCTAACTATGGCTACACCTTC
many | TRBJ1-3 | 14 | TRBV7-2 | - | CASSINFRGNTIYF | TGTGCCAGCAGCATTAACTTTAGGGGAAACACCATATATTTT
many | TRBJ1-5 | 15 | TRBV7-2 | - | CASSVQVLSNQPQHF | TGTGCCAGCAGCGTACAGGTTCTTAGCAATCAGCCCCAGCATTTT
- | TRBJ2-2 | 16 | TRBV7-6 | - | CASSLGPGGNTGELFF | TGTGCCAGCAGCTTAGGTCCCGGCGGTAACACCGGGGAGCTGTTTTTT
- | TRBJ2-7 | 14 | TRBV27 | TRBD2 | CASSITSGNYEQYF | TGTGCCAGCAGCATTACTAGCGGAAACTACGAGCAGTACTTC
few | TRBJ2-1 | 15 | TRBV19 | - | CASSRGGHRYNEQFF | TGTGCCAGTAGTCGAGGGGGACACCGCTACAATGAGCAGTTCTTC
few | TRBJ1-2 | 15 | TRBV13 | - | CASSSPSTENYGYTF | TGTGCCAGCAGCTCCCCCTCGACAGAAAACTATGGCTACACCTTC
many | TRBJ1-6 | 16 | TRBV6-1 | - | CASSEAVFRWSSPLHF | TGTGCCAGCAGTGAAGCGGTTTTCAGGTGGAGTTCACCCCTCCACTTT
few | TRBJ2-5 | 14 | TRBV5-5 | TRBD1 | CASSFPGTEETQYF | TGTGCCAGCAGCTTTCCAGGGACAGAAGAGACCCAGTACTTC